This record looks at one T cell receptor beta chain sequence and its context. The antigen remains undetermined. The record originates from a study of cytotoxic CD8 clonotypes in ibrutinib-treated CLL. The CDR3 covers 16 residues. With 4 bases clipped from V and 1 base from J, the junction kept 5 bases outside the gene matches. CDR1 is MGHDK, CDR2 SYGVNS, per germline. Clones were sequenced by immunoSEQ multiplex PCR, and TCRdb holds only the in-frame ones, with some missing. The data hold 200,000 or so clones, with 75% to 80% observed a single time. Study-level results: T-cell clonality at baseline went above that of age-matched healthy donors and rose and fell with circulating CD8+ T-cell counts.

V usage is TRBV25-1 and J usage is TRBJ1-3; 9 nucleotides align to TRBD1. This sequence was found in a human donor with chronic lymphocytic leukemia. The sample was PBMCs, taken after 12 months of ibrutinib treatment. CDR3 protein: CASSVRDRASGNTIYF. The CDR3 bases are TGTGCCAGCAGTGTGCGGGACAGGGCGTCTGGAAACACCATATATTTT.